This T cell receptor beta chain was identified in a study of shared clonotypes between healthy human individuals. Study-level information: CD8 memory received one plate per donor, CD8 naive two, CD4 memory three and CD4 naive three. Overall study results and limits: Represented genetic and exposure-history diversity was restricted by having few donors.

Generated by immunoSEQ multiplex PCR, the TCRdb table keeps only in-frame clones and is missing some. The repertoire holds 98,000 or so clones, with about 71% as singletons. V shed 2 bases and J 4 bases; nucleotides not matched to a gene: 2. The CDR3 runs 14 residues. Looked up from germline, CDR1 is SGDLS and CDR2 is YYNGEE. As concerns this clone: The antigen remains unidentified.

The sequencing sample was made of memory CD8+ T cells sorted from blood. The subset denotes: CD45RO+ cells pooled with CCR7-negative TemRA cells. This TCR was recovered from a young woman in good health. The gene calls are TRBV9 and TRBJ2-7; 11 bases map to TRBD2. Written as DNA, the CDR3 is TGTGCCAGCAGCGTGGGGACTAGCGGATACGAGCAGTACTTC. Translating it yields CASSVGTSGYEQYF.